Each of the 23 T cell receptor beta chains below was sequenced from the same sample in a study of blood T cell repertoires in COVID-19. TCRdb keeps only in-frame clones here, not all; method: immunoSEQ multiplex PCR. Of over 200,000 clones detected, around 85% appear once; the ten largest clones hold around 5%. The sequenced material came from peripheral blood. Receptors were obtained from a human donor in a cohort sampled during active COVID-19.

CDR3 DNA sequence: TGTGCCAGCAGGGCGGGAGGGCATACCTACGAGCAGTACTTC. Its translation is CASRAGGHTYEQYF. The chain uses TRBV6-5 and TRBJ2-7; 9 bases map to TRBD2. Germline CDR1 and CDR2: MNHEY and SVGAGI. V lost 6 bases, J lost 2 bases, and 5 bases stayed unmatched. The CDR3 runs to 14 residues.

In its sample, this clone was seen once. The V and J genes are TRBV28 and TRBJ1-6; 7 positions agree with TRBD1. The germline V gene has CDR1 MDHEN and CDR2 SYDVKM. The J segment lost 10 bases and the V segment lost 2 bases, leaving 8 bases of the junction unmatched. This CDR3 contains 15 residues. CDR3 protein: CASSLPQGLGSPLHF. The CDR3 DNA reads as TGTGCCAGCAGTTTACCACAGGGGTTGGGCTCACCCCTCCACTTT. The variable domain in full, with the rest retrieved from reference TRBV28 and TRBJ1-6, is DVKVTQSSRYLVKRTGEKVFLECVQDMDHENMFWYRQDPGLGLRLIYFSYDVKMKEKGDIPEGYSVSREKKERFSLILESASTNQTSMYLCASSLPQGLGSPLHFGNGTRLTVT.

This clone was counted between two and nine times. DNA for the CDR3: TGTGCCAGCAGTTTAGGCGGGAGCACAAACATTCAGTACTTC. This gives the protein CASSLGGSTNIQYF. V is TRBV28 and J is TRBJ2-4, with 7 bases fitting TRBD2. Germline-derived CDR1 and CDR2 are MDHEN and SYDVKM. CDR3 length: 14 amino acids. V shed 2 bases, J shed 6 bases, and the junction held 4 bases outside the gene matches.

The V gene is TRBV7-8, the J gene TRBJ2-7, with 8 bases fitting TRBD2. After removal of 0 bases from V and 5 bases from J, the junction contained 6 bases not matched to a gene. CDR3 length: 15 amino acids. The germline CDR1 and CDR2 sequences are SGHVS and FQNEAQ. The CDR3 DNA reads as TGTGCCAGCAGCTTAGCGGCTAGCGGGCCCAACGAGCAGTACTTC. This codes for CASSLAASGPNEQYF.

V and J are TRBV2 and TRBJ2-5; possible D gene TRBD2, 6 bases. This CDR3 has 14 amino acids. Trimming pared 7 bases from V and 5 bases from J, leaving 17 bases between. Looked up from germline, CDR1 is SNHLY and CDR2 is FYNNEI. In DNA form, the CDR3 reads TGTGCCAGCACCGGGACTGGGGGTGAGGAGACCCAGTACTTC. It yields the protein CASTGTGGEETQYF.

The CDR3 DNA sequence: TGCGCCAGCAGCTTGGAGGGGGCAGGGTCGGGCGATGGCTACACCTTC. Translation gives CASSLEGAGSGDGYTF. The V and J genes are TRBV5-1 and TRBJ1-2; 7 positions agree with TRBD1. Germline V lookup: CDR1 SGHRS, CDR2 YFSETQ. V dropped 0 bases and J dropped 6; count of bases not matched to a gene: 11. This CDR3 has 16 residues.

This sequence joins TRBV27 and TRBJ1-1; D may be TRBD1 (6 bases). The CDR3 runs to 12 residues. With 3 bases removed from V and 10 bases from J, the gap between germline ends came to 12 bases. Germline values: CDR1 MNHEY, CDR2 SMNVEV (reference sequence). The CDR3 reads CASSFTGSAAFF. In nucleotides, the CDR3 is TGTGCCAGCAGTTTTACAGGGTCGGCAGCTTTCTTT.

The rearrangement uses TRBV6-5 and TRBJ2-5; D is uncertain. Germline lookup yields CDR1 MNHEY and CDR2 SVGAGI. CDR3 size: 15 residues. V gave up 0 bases and J gave up 5 bases, with 13 bases separating them. The CDR3: CASSYSGPGRETQYF. For the CDR3, the DNA is TGTGCCAGCAGTTACTCGGGCCCCGGCCGGGAGACCCAGTACTTC.

The sample holds one count of this clone. The chain joins TRBV7-9 to TRBJ1-1; 8 bases are shared with TRBD1. Germline V gene data show CDR1 as SEHNR and CDR2 as FQNEAQ (reference sequence). This CDR3 is 15 amino acids long. V lost 4 bases, J lost 3 bases, and 7 bases stayed unmatched. The CDR3 nucleotides read TGTGCCAGCAGCTCCCGACAGACAGGGGACACTGAAGCTTTCTTT. Amino acids: CASSSRQTGDTEAFF.

The chain is built from TRBV4-1 and TRBJ2-5; tentatively, D is TRBD1 (6 bases). The CDR3 has 14 amino acids. Germline CDR1 reads MGHRA; CDR2 reads YSYEKL. Trimming pared 0 bases from V and 4 bases from J, leaving 9 bases between. The CDR3 nucleotides read TGCGCCAGCAGCCAAGACAGGGGTGCAGAGACCCAGTACTTC. Translating gives CASSQDRGAETQYF.

This chain connects TRBV27 to TRBJ2-1; TRBD2 agrees at 16 bases. V dropped 6 bases and J dropped 0; count of bases not matched to a gene: 14. The CDR3 contains 21 residues. Germline CDR1 and CDR2: MNHEY and SMNVEV (reference sequence). Written as DNA, the CDR3 is TGTGCCAGCAGGACGCTAGGAGGGACTAGCGGGAGGGTATCCTCCTACAATGAGCAGTTCTTC. This sequence encodes CASRTLGGTSGRVSSYNEQFF.

This chain uses TRBV19 with TRBJ2-3; 9 nucleotides agree with TRBD1. Unmatched junction bases numbered 2, after V lost 6 bases and J lost 1 base. There are 14 residues in the CDR3. Germline CDR1 reads LNHDA; CDR2 reads SQIVND (reference sequence). This chain's CDR3 is CASSDRGGTDTQYF. The DNA for the CDR3 is TGTGCCAGTAGCGACAGGGGGGGCACAGATACGCAGTATTTT.

The V call is TRBV30, the J call TRBJ1-4, with TRBD1 identical over 7 bases. Germline-derived CDR1 and CDR2 are GTSNPN and SVGIG (reference sequence). The CDR3 consists of 15 residues. The trim removed 0 bases at V and 3 bases at J, leaving 4 bases unmatched. The CDR3 loop reads CAWSVLQGPNEKLFF. CDR3 DNA sequence: TGTGCCTGGAGTGTCTTACAGGGGCCTAATGAAAAACTGTTTTTT.

V gene TRBV24-1 combines with J gene TRBJ2-3; 16 nucleotides line up with TRBD2. V was clipped by 4 bases and J by 2 bases; unmatched bases: 8. In germline, CDR1 is KGHDR, CDR2 SFDVKD. CDR3 length: 19 residues. CDR3 sequence reads: CATSDKGTSGRAPTDTQYF. The CDR3 DNA is TGTGCCACCAGTGACAAAGGGACTAGCGGGAGGGCACCCACAGATACGCAGTATTTT.

J is TRBJ1-1 and V is TRBV5-1; D not resolved. CDR1 SGHRS and CDR2 YFSETQ come from the germline V gene. This CDR3 spans 15 amino acids. Trimming shortened V by 2 bases and J by 1 base, and 12 bases separated the two germline ends. This chain's CDR3 is CASSLSMGPNTEAFF. Here the CDR3 DNA reads TGCGCCAGCAGCTTATCGATGGGCCCGAACACTGAAGCTTTCTTT. Using reference TRBV5-1 and TRBJ1-1 for the parts outside the CDR3, the full variable domain is KAGVTQTPRYLIKTRGQQVTLSCSPISGHRSVSWYQQTPGQGLQFLFEYFSETQRNKGNFPGRFSGRQFSNSRSEMNVSTLELGDSALYLCASSLSMGPNTEAFFGQGTRLTVV.

The V and J genes are TRBV5-1 and TRBJ2-3; D perhaps matches TRBD1 (5 bases). Germline-derived CDR1 and CDR2 are SGHRS and YFSETQ. This CDR3 is 14 amino acids long. V lost 0 bases and J 3 bases, leaving 8 bases between the germline ends. The CDR3 bases are TGCGCCAGCAGCTTGGCCCAGGGTACAGATACGCAGTATTTT. Its translation: CASSLAQGTDTQYF. The full variable domain, rest sourced from reference TRBV5-1 and TRBJ2-3, is KAGVTQTPRYLIKTRGQQVTLSCSPISGHRSVSWYQQTPGQGLQFLFEYFSETQRNKGNFPGRFSGRQFSNSRSEMNVSTLELGDSALYLCASSLAQGTDTQYFGPGTRLTVL.

The chain links TRBV11-2 to TRBJ2-2, with 8 bases matching TRBD2. V trimming: 5 bases; J trimming: 4 bases; junction bases outside the gene matches: 9. CDR3 length: 16 residues. The germline gives CDR1 SGHAT, CDR2 FQNNGV. CDR3 nucleotides: TGTGCCAGCAGCCTACTAGCGGTTCTTGGCACCGGGGAGCTGTTTTTT. Residues: CASSLLAVLGTGELFF.

The chain joins TRBV28 to TRBJ1-5, with 7 bases fitting TRBD1. Per the germline V gene, CDR1 is MDHEN and CDR2 is SYDVKM. This CDR3 is 15 amino acids long. The V and J ends lost 2 bases and 1 base, in that order; junction bases with no gene match: 2. CDR3 sequence reads: CASSLNRGSNQPQHF. The CDR3 region has the DNA TGTGCCAGCAGTTTAAACAGGGGAAGCAATCAGCCCCAGCATTTT.

The gene calls are TRBV25-1 and TRBJ1-1; D gene uncertain. V was shortened by 2 bases and J by 2 bases, with 9 bases between the two germline ends. The length of the CDR3 is 14 residues. Looked up from germline, CDR1 is MGHDK and CDR2 is SYGVNS. The CDR3 reads CASSEEQPNTEAFF. CDR3 nucleotides: TGTGCCAGCAGTGAAGAACAGCCTAACACTGAAGCTTTCTTT.

This chain links TRBV27 with TRBJ2-7; TRBD1 aligns across 9 bases. Germline trimming cut 5 bases from V and 4 bases from J; bases unmatched to any gene: 3. CDR3 length: 13 residues. Germline CDR1 and CDR2: MNHEY and SMNVEV (reference sequence). The DNA for the CDR3 is TGTGCCAGCAGTCGACAGGGGGGTTACGAGCAGTACTTC. It encodes CASSRQGGYEQYF.

The rearrangement joins TRBV24-1 to TRBJ2-5; 12 bases align to TRBD2. Germline assignment: CDR1 KGHDR and CDR2 SFDVKD. This CDR3 has 16 residues. Trimming took 1 base from V and 5 from J; bases not matched to a gene: 4. The CDR3 DNA is TGTGCCACCAGTGATTTCGGACTAGCGGGATTCGAGACCCAGTACTTC. It translates to CATSDFGLAGFETQYF.

V usage is TRBV28 and J usage is TRBJ1-4; 7 nucleotides align to TRBD1. The germline V gene encodes CDR1 MDHEN and CDR2 SYDVKM. V was pared by 5 bases and J by 6 bases, with 9 bases of the junction left unmatched. The CDR3 totals 15 residues. The CDR3 bases are TGTGCCAGCAGTCCAGCCCGCGACAGGGATGAAAAACTGTTTTTT. Translated: CASSPARDRDEKLFF.

J is TRBJ2-7 and V is TRBV7-2; D unresolved. The V gene's germline CDR1 is SGHTA and CDR2 FQGNSA. This CDR3 region has 13 residues. V was shortened by 1 base and J by 2 bases, with 6 bases between the two germline ends. The CDR3 spells CASSLEATYEQYF. CDR3 nucleotides: TGTGCCAGCAGCTTAGAAGCAACCTACGAGCAGTACTTC. The full variable domain, its missing parts supplied by reference TRBV7-2 and TRBJ2-7, is GAGVSQSPSNKVTEKGKDVELRCDPISGHTALYWYRQSLGQGLEFLIYFQGNSAPDKSGLPSDRFSAERTGGSVSTLTIQRTQQEDSAVYLCASSLEATYEQYFGPGTRLTVT.